The 22 T cell receptor beta chains reported below all come from one sample, sequenced in a study of cytomegalovirus exposure and HLA in healthy donors. Primers included in the PCR were 60 Vbeta and 13 Jbeta primers. Assay used: immunoSEQ multiplex PCR; TCRdb lists only in-frame clones, some missing. Here the sample spans under 200,000 clones, approximately 62% being singletons. The sequencing input was PBMCs. The source of these receptors is a man aged 50 to 59 in good health and CMV-seronegative.

The CDR3 DNA sequence: TGCGCCAGCAGCGCACGGACTGTGGAAGAGACCCAGTACTTC. It yields the protein CASSARTVEETQYF. This chain connects TRBV5-1 to TRBJ2-5; D is possibly TRBD2 (5 bases). Trimming pared 4 bases from V and 3 bases from J, leaving 13 bases between. Germline CDR1 and CDR2: SGHRS and YFSETQ. The CDR3 has 14 amino acids. The full variable domain, in which reference TRBV5-1 and TRBJ2-5 provide the parts outside the CDR3, is KAGVTQTPRYLIKTRGQQVTLSCSPISGHRSVSWYQQTPGQGLQFLFEYFSETQRNKGNFPGRFSGRQFSNSRSEMNVSTLELGDSALYLCASSARTVEETQYFGPGTRLLVL.

Turning to this clone: The junction and the germline gene differ at one end; a read error may be behind it. The identical CDR3 is also encoded by other nucleotide sequences in the sample. The chain recombines TRBV7-9 with TRBJ2-1; D is unclear. The CDR3 totals 12 residues. Germline assignment: CDR1 SEHNR and CDR2 FQNEAQ (reference sequence). CDR3 sequence: CSSSFSYNEQFF. CDR3 DNA: TGTTCCAGCAGCTTCAGCTACAATGAGCAGTTCTTC.

The chain links TRBV6-6 to TRBJ1-1; D not resolved. The CDR3 loop spans 13 amino acids. Germline lookup yields CDR1 MNHNY and CDR2 SVGAGI (reference sequence). The germline V and J ends were trimmed by 2 bases and 4 bases, with 8 bases remaining between them. CDR3 protein: CASSYTLGTEAFF. CDR3 DNA: TGTGCCAGCAGTTACACTCTTGGCACTGAAGCTTTCTTT.

The gene calls are TRBV5-1 and TRBJ2-3; D possibly corresponds to TRBD2 (6 bases). V shed 0 bases and J shed 2 bases, with 13 bases lying between them. The germline gives CDR1 SGHRS, CDR2 YFSETQ. This CDR3 region has 16 residues. CDR3 residues: CASSLGGGTLTDTQYF. The CDR3 DNA reads as TGCGCCAGCAGCTTGGGGGGAGGAACCCTCACAGATACGCAGTATTTT. Full variable domain (outside the CDR3, taken from reference TRBV5-1 and TRBJ2-3): KAGVTQTPRYLIKTRGQQVTLSCSPISGHRSVSWYQQTPGQGLQFLFEYFSETQRNKGNFPGRFSGRQFSNSRSEMNVSTLELGDSALYLCASSLGGGTLTDTQYFGPGTRLTVL.

The chain combines TRBV27 with TRBJ1-5, with 8 positions matching TRBD1. V gave up 5 bases and J gave up 0 bases; unmatched junction bases: 15. Germline-derived CDR1 and CDR2 are MNHEY and SMNVEV (reference sequence). This CDR3 region has 19 residues. The CDR3 DNA reads as TGTGCCAGCAGTCCCCGGACAGGGTCAGCGCAGAGTAGCAATCAGCCCCAGCATTTT. Translating gives CASSPRTGSAQSSNQPQHF.

The chain has TRBV25-1 and TRBJ2-1; D perhaps matches TRBD1 (6 bases). The CDR3 runs to 14 residues. The V and J ends lost 3 bases and 5 bases respectively, with 11 bases between them. Germline V gives CDR1 MGHDK, CDR2 SYGVNS. The CDR3 nucleotides are TGTGCCAGCAGTGATACAGGGTTGGACAATGAGCAGTTCTTC. This encodes CASSDTGLDNEQFF.

The chain combines TRBV29-1 with TRBJ2-7; D possibly corresponds to TRBD1 (5 bases). V was clipped by 4 bases and J by 6 bases, with 16 bases between them. The CDR3 consists of 13 residues. The germline V gene has CDR1 SQVTM and CDR2 ANQGSEA. The CDR3 here is CSVGSGSGAEQYF. The CDR3 coding sequence is TGCAGCGTTGGATCCGGGTCTGGGGCCGAGCAGTACTTC.

This clone was recorded a few times. The V gene is TRBV7-6, the J gene TRBJ1-4; 9 nucleotides align to TRBD1. V lost 3 bases to trimming and J lost 4 bases; unmatched junction nucleotides: 6. The CDR3 contains 16 residues. The germline V gene has CDR1 SGHVS and CDR2 FNYEAQ. CDR3 region: CASSLGQGINNEKLFF. Written as DNA, the CDR3 is TGTGCCAGCAGCTTGGGACAGGGAATAAATAATGAAAAACTGTTTTTT. Together with reference TRBV7-6 and TRBJ1-4, the CDR3 gives the full variable domain: GAGVSQSPRYKVTKRGQDVALRCDPISGHVSLYWYRQALGQGPEFLTYFNYEAQQDKSGLPNDRFSAERPEGSISTLTIQRTEQRDSAMYRCASSLGQGINNEKLFFGSGTQLSVL.

The chain has TRBV25-1 and TRBJ1-1; the D gene is possibly TRBD1 (6 bases). The CDR3 contains 14 residues. V lost 4 bases and J lost 0, with 9 bases in between. Germline CDR1 reads MGHDK; CDR2 reads SYGVNS. The CDR3 protein is CASSVTGMNTEAFF. The CDR3 nucleotides are TGTGCCAGCAGTGTTACAGGGATGAACACTGAAGCTTTCTTT.

This clone has more than one count but fewer than ten. This sequence joins TRBV5-1 and TRBJ2-3, with TRBD2 matching 9 bases. The germline V gene encodes CDR1 SGHRS and CDR2 YFSETQ. The CDR3 is 18 amino acids. V lost 0 bases to trimming and J lost 4 bases; unmatched junction nucleotides: 12. The CDR3 region is CASSLDRPRAGGPDTQYF. CDR3 bases: TGCGCCAGCAGCTTGGATCGGCCTAGGGCGGGGGGGCCAGATACGCAGTATTTT.

This chain joins TRBV5-1 and TRBJ2-7, with 10 bases matching TRBD1. The CDR3 consists of 15 residues. Germline-derived CDR1 and CDR2 are SGHRS and YFSETQ. V trimming: 4 bases; J trimming: 2 bases; junction bases outside the gene matches: 6. In DNA, the CDR3 is TGCGCCAGCAGCCTGGGACAGGGGCTAACCTACGAGCAGTACTTC. Amino acid sequence: CASSLGQGLTYEQYF.

The chain recombines TRBV6-1 with TRBJ2-7; 11 nucleotides match TRBD1. The germline gives CDR1 MNHNS, CDR2 SASEGT. V was pared by 6 bases and J by 2 bases, with 3 bases of the junction left unmatched. The CDR3 is 14 residues long. CDR3 amino acids: CASSTGQGAYEQYF. The DNA for the CDR3 is TGTGCCAGCAGCACGGGACAGGGGGCCTACGAGCAGTACTTC.

V is TRBV2 and J is TRBJ1-2; 10 bases align to TRBD1. Germline lookup yields CDR1 SNHLY and CDR2 FYNNEI. Trimming cost V 6 bases and J 6 bases; bases outside gene matches: 7. The CDR3 sequence is 14 residues long. The CDR3 sequence is CASSRDRGGNGYTF. CDR3 coding DNA: TGTGCCAGCAGCCGGGACAGGGGAGGTAATGGCTACACCTTC.

The rearrangement uses TRBV6-1 and TRBJ1-6; D is undetermined. Germline V gene sequence: CDR1 MNHNS, CDR2 SASEGT. Trimming stripped 4 bases from V and 0 bases from J, with 13 bases between. This CDR3 contains 17 residues. The CDR3 DNA is TGTGCCAGCAGTGGGGGAGGCAGAAGCTCCTATAATTCACCCCTCCACTTT. It encodes CASSGGGRSSYNSPLHF.

This chain joins TRBV4-2 and TRBJ2-3; the match to TRBD2 covers 9 bases. The CDR3 covers 16 residues. J gave up 6 bases and V 2 bases, and 9 bases lay outside the gene matches. Germline V gene data show CDR1 as LGHNA and CDR2 as YNFKEQ. The CDR3: CASSQSPRGGRDTQYF. CDR3 in DNA: TGTGCCAGCAGCCAATCTCCGCGGGGGGGCAGGGATACGCAGTATTTT.

This clone was observed a few times. The J gene is TRBJ1-2, the V gene TRBV10-2; tentative D call: TRBD1 (6 bases). This CDR3 spans 13 amino acids. Germline CDR1 reads WSHSY; CDR2 reads SAAADI. V shed 8 bases and J shed 1 base, with 11 bases lying between them. CDR3 sequence: CASSEGVNYGYTF. CDR3 sequence (DNA): TGCGCCAGCTCCGAGGGGGTTAACTATGGCTACACCTTC.

This chain joins TRBV5-6 and TRBJ2-3, with a tentative D call TRBD2 (6 bases). This CDR3 contains 14 residues. Trimming pared 3 bases from V and 1 base from J, leaving 9 bases between. Germline CDR1 is SGHDT and CDR2 is YYEEEE. The CDR3 spells CASSSGVGTDTQYF. CDR3 coding DNA: TGTGCCAGCAGCTCGGGAGTAGGCACAGATACGCAGTATTTT. Using reference TRBV5-6 and TRBJ2-3 for the parts outside the CDR3, the full variable domain is DAGVTQSPTHLIKTRGQQVTLRCSPKSGHDTVSWYQQALGQGPQFIFQYYEEEERQRGNFPDRFSGHQFPNYSSELNVNALLLGDSALYLCASSSGVGTDTQYFGPGTRLTVL.

The rearrangement links TRBV4-1 to TRBJ2-3; 11 bases agree with TRBD2. Germline values: CDR1 MGHRA, CDR2 YSYEKL. V shed 8 bases, J shed 6 bases, and the junction held 10 bases outside the gene matches. This CDR3 is 15 amino acids long. The CDR3 reads CASGFQGLAGDTQYF. CDR3 in DNA: TGCGCCAGCGGGTTTCAAGGACTAGCGGGCGATACGCAGTATTTT.

This clone was counted a few times. This sequence joins TRBV29-1 and TRBJ2-1; TRBD2 might be the D (6 bases). The CDR3 covers 14 residues. Germline V gives CDR1 SQVTM, CDR2 ANQGSEA. The V gene lost 1 base and the J gene lost 10 bases, with 17 bases spanning the gap. The CDR3 is CSVEVGWGEIEQFF. The CDR3 nucleotides are TGCAGCGTTGAAGTTGGGTGGGGGGAGATAGAGCAGTTCTTC.

This clone occurred a few times. In DNA form, the CDR3 reads TGTGCCAGCAGCCAGGAAACAGGGTCTAGTGAAAAACTGTTTTTT. Encoded protein: CASSQETGSSEKLFF. This rearrangement joins TRBV4-2 to TRBJ1-4; TRBD1 might be the D (6 bases). Trimming took 3 bases from V and 7 from J, leaving 15 bases between them. The length of the CDR3 is 15 residues. Germline V CDR1 and CDR2: LGHNA, YNFKEQ.

Only a few counts were recorded for this clone. J is TRBJ1-1 and V is TRBV9; TRBD1 aligns across 7 bases. The V and J ends lost 4 bases and 1 base, in that order; junction bases with no gene match: 7. The germline V gene has CDR1 SGDLS and CDR2 YYNGEE. This CDR3 region has 15 residues. The DNA of the CDR3 is TGTGCCAGCAGCTCCTCGACAGGGTCGAACACTGAAGCTTTCTTT. This encodes CASSSSTGSNTEAFF.

The rearrangement uses TRBV11-3 and TRBJ2-1, with D possibly being TRBD2 (5 bases). Germline values: CDR1 SGHNT, CDR2 YENEEA. V lost 5 bases and J 12 bases, leaving 14 bases between the germline ends. The CDR3 loop spans 12 amino acids. DNA of the CDR3: TGTGCCAGCAGCCCCGACGGGGTTGCGCAGTTCTTC. It is translated as CASSPDGVAQFF.